These T cell receptor beta chains were read from a single sample in a study of OX40 agonist ivuxolimab in advanced cancers. Libraries were prepared by immunoSEQ multiplex PCR; TCRdb keeps only in-frame clonotypes and omits some of them. The top ten hold about 13% of the sample, which has about 49,000 clones, roughly 83% seen once. The sequencing here drew on CD4+ or CD8+ T cells sorted from blood, taken in a trial of the OX40 agonist ivuxolimab. The receptors originated from an adult with an advanced solid tumor such as melanoma, head and neck, liver or kidney cancer. CDR3s include the opening cysteine and the closing phenylalanine or tryptophan. Each record gives: D gene, clone size, J gene, V gene, CDR3 protein, CDR3 DNA. A D gene is named only where the DNA matches it firmly. Expanded clones get a size class; other rows say once, few or many, or leave the size out.

TRBD1 | once | TRBJ1-6 | TRBV6-5 | CASSGQGNNSPLHF | TGTGCCAGCAGTGGACAGGGGAATAATTCACCCCTCCACTTT
TRBD1 | . | TRBJ1-3 | TRBV10-3 | CAISELTGDNTIYF | TGTGCCATCAGTGAGCTTACAGGGGACAACACCATATATTTT
. | once | TRBJ1-6 | TRBV28 | CASSLPGSNSPLHF | TGTGCCAGCAGTTTACCAGGGAGTAATTCACCCCTCCACTTT
. | . | TRBJ1-1 | TRBV18 | CASSPGVATEAFF | TGTGCCAGCTCACCGGGGGTAGCCACTGAAGCTTTCTTT
TRBD1 | . | TRBJ2-7 | TRBV5-1 | CASSGDRDSRYEQYF | TGCGCCAGCAGCGGCGACCGGGACAGCCGCTACGAGCAGTACTTC
. | . | TRBJ2-7 | TRBV5-1 | CASSFLSQGLRGKGYEQYF | TGCGCCAGCAGCTTCCTTAGCCAGGGACTCCGGGGAAAAGGCTACGAGCAGTACTTC
. | . | TRBJ1-1 | TRBV2 | CASRTPMNTEAFF | TGTGCCAGCAGGACACCCATGAACACTGAAGCTTTCTTT
. | once | TRBJ2-7 | TRBV2 | CASARTDSLYEQYF | TGTGCCAGCGCTAGGACGGATTCCCTCTACGAGCAGTACTTC
. | . | TRBJ1-6 | TRBV30 | CAWNPWGVDNSPLHF | TGTGCCTGGAATCCATGGGGGGTTGATAATTCACCCCTCCACTTT
. | . | TRBJ1-1 | TRBV9 | CASSVTAGAERTEAFF | TGTGCCAGCAGCGTAACGGCAGGGGCCGAGAGGACTGAAGCTTTCTTT
. | . | TRBJ2-7 | TRBV11-3 | CASSLDGDHGQYF | TGTGCCAGCAGCTTAGATGGGGACCACGGGCAGTACTTC
TRBD2 | . | TRBJ2-5 | TRBV5-6 | CASSIIAGVSETQYF | TGTGCCAGCAGCATCATAGCGGGAGTGAGCGAGACCCAGTACTTC
. | . | TRBJ1-5 | TRBV7-3 | CASSLVGVGQPQHF | TGTGCCAGCAGCCTGGTGGGGGTGGGACAGCCCCAGCATTTT
. | . | TRBJ2-5 | TRBV7-2 | CASSLASPRETQYF | TGTGCCAGCAGCTTAGCCAGCCCTCGGGAGACCCAGTACTTC
. | once | TRBJ1-2 | TRBV5-1 | CASRKTTTSYGYTF | TGCGCCAGCAGGAAAACGACTACCTCCTATGGCTACACCTTC
. | once | TRBJ2-3 | TRBV6-1 | CASSEALTPLGTDTQYF | TGTGCCAGCAGTGAAGCCCTGACCCCGCTGGGCACAGATACGCAGTATTTT
. | . | TRBJ1-1 | TRBV29-1 | CSVVGVLGAFF | TGCAGCGTTGTAGGGGTTCTGGGAGCTTTCTTT
TRBD1 | . | TRBJ2-2 | TRBV7-8 | CASSLETGTNTGELFF | TGTGCCAGCAGCTTAGAGACAGGGACGAACACCGGGGAGCTGTTTTTT
TRBD2 | . | TRBJ2-7 | TRBV29-1 | CSVGTTYEQYF | TGCAGCGTCGGGACTACCTACGAGCAGTACTTC
. | . | TRBJ2-2 | TRBV16 | CASSQERSRNTGELFF | TGTGCCAGCAGCCAAGAAAGGAGCCGGAACACCGGGGAGCTGTTTTTT
TRBD2 | . | TRBJ2-7 | TRBV12-5 | CASGFPPAGSSYEQYF | TGTGCTAGTGGTTTCCCCCCAGCGGGAAGCTCCTACGAGCAGTACTTC
. | . | TRBJ2-7 | TRBV5-8 | CASSHDRGGTTSYEQYF | TGTGCCAGCAGCCACGATCGAGGGGGTACGACTTCCTACGAGCAGTACTTC
. | . | TRBJ2-7 | TRBV28 | CASTRQRGDEQYF | TGTGCCAGCACCCGGCAGAGGGGCGACGAGCAGTACTTC
. | . | TRBJ1-1 | TRBV18 | CASVQGTIEPAFF | TGTGCCAGCGTCCAAGGGACAATTGAACCGGCTTTCTTT
. | . | TRBJ2-4 | TRBV19 | CASSPLDIAKNIQYF | TGTGCCAGTAGTCCCCTGGATATAGCCAAAAACATTCAGTACTTC
. | . | TRBJ2-1 | TRBV28 | CASSFDSSYNEQFF | TGTGCCAGCAGTTTTGATTCCTCATACAATGAGCAGTTCTTC
. | . | TRBJ2-1 | TRBV19 | CASSIAGVGMNEQFF | TGTGCCAGTAGTATAGCGGGAGTGGGAATGAATGAGCAGTTCTTC
. | . | TRBJ2-1 | TRBV7-8 | CASSPDYNEQFF | TGTGCCAGCAGCCCGGACTACAATGAGCAGTTCTTC
TRBD1 | . | TRBJ1-4 | TRBV7-8 | CASSADRAFNEKLFF | TGTGCCAGCAGCGCCGACAGGGCTTTTAATGAAAAACTGTTTTTT
. | . | TRBJ2-5 | TRBV6-1 | CASSESVGTEETQYF | TGTGCCAGCAGTGAGAGCGTCGGGACCGAGGAGACCCAGTACTTC
. | . | TRBJ1-5 | TRBV6-1 | CASSLGQTNQPQHF | TGTGCCAGCAGCCTCGGACAGACTAATCAGCCCCAGCATTTT
TRBD2 | . | TRBJ2-2 | TRBV15 | CATSGSGRVPGELFF | TGTGCCACCAGCGGTAGCGGGAGGGTCCCCGGGGAGCTGTTTTTT
. | . | TRBJ2-3 | TRBV10-1 | CATGGPSTDTQYF | TGCGCCACCGGGGGACCTAGCACAGATACGCAGTATTTT
. | . | TRBJ1-1 | TRBV27 | CASSSAWNTEAFF | TGTGCCAGCAGTTCGGCTTGGAACACTGAAGCTTTCTTT
. | few | TRBJ2-7 | TRBV7-6 | CASSLDRGPYEQYF | TGTGCCAGCAGCTTAGACAGAGGACCTTACGAGCAGTACTTC
TRBD2 | once | TRBJ2-1 | TRBV19 | CASNFRGSGFNEQFF | TGTGCCAGTAACTTCCGGGGTAGCGGGTTCAATGAGCAGTTCTTC
. | . | TRBJ1-5 | TRBV6-5 | CASSVRPSGNQPQHF | TGTGCCAGCAGTGTCCGGCCCTCCGGCAATCAGCCCCAGCATTTT
. | . | TRBJ2-7 | TRBV6-5 | CASRSGGGGTYEQYF | TGTGCCAGCAGGTCTGGAGGGGGGGGGACCTACGAGCAGTACTTC
. | . | TRBJ1-1 | TRBV6-1 | CASRQTTGEAFF | TGTGCCAGCAGACAAACAACAGGGGAAGCTTTCTTT
. | . | TRBJ2-5 | TRBV2 | CASNTGPQETQYF | TGTGCCAGCAATACGGGACCTCAAGAGACCCAGTACTTC
. | . | TRBJ1-1 | TRBV11-1 | CASSFSDTEAFF | TGTGCCAGCAGCTTTTCCGACACTGAAGCTTTCTTT
. | . | TRBJ2-1 | TRBV9 | CASSPSTQNNEQFF | TGTGCCAGCAGCCCTTCGACACAAAACAATGAGCAGTTCTTC
. | . | TRBJ2-6 | TRBV28 | CASSQLSGANVLTF | TGTGCCAGCAGTCAACTCTCTGGGGCCAACGTCCTGACTTTC
. | . | TRBJ1-2 | TRBV2 | CASSEQANYGYTF | TGTGCCAGCAGTGAACAGGCTAACTATGGCTACACCTTC
. | . | TRBJ1-1 | TRBV9 | CASSVAPGGTEAFF | TGTGCCAGCAGCGTAGCTCCGGGGGGCACTGAAGCTTTCTTT
TRBD1 | . | TRBJ1-6 | TRBV27 | CASTSALGQGTYNSPLHF | TGTGCCAGCACCTCCGCACTGGGACAGGGGACCTATAATTCACCCCTCCACTTT
TRBD1 | . | TRBJ2-2 | TRBV19 | CASTTPDRGITGELFF | TGTGCCAGTACCACCCCGGACAGGGGGATTACCGGGGAGCTGTTTTTT
TRBD1 | . | TRBJ2-4 | TRBV6-1 | CASSQTGAGNIQYF | TGTGCCAGCAGTCAGACAGGGGCAGGAAACATTCAGTACTTC
. | . | TRBJ2-4 | TRBV19 | CASSMRGARQDKNIQYF | TGTGCCAGTAGTATGAGGGGGGCTCGACAGGACAAAAACATTCAGTACTTC
. | . | TRBJ1-6 | TRBV19 | CASSIWSAINSPLHF | TGTGCCAGTAGTATTTGGTCGGCGATTAATTCACCCCTCCACTTT
. | once | TRBJ2-3 | TRBV10-3 | CAISVSGTGAGGPADTQYF | TGTGCCATCAGTGTCTCCGGGACAGGCGCGGGAGGGCCGGCAGATACGCAGTATTTT
. | . | TRBJ1-5 | TRBV6-1 | CASVRDSNQPQHF | TGTGCCAGCGTCCGGGACAGCAATCAGCCCCAGCATTTT
TRBD2 | . | TRBJ2-3 | TRBV4-1 | CASTPRGRGAMQAQYF | TGCGCCAGCACCCCCCGGGGGCGGGGGGCGATGCAGGCGCAGTATTTT
TRBD2 | . | TRBJ2-1 | TRBV6-1 | CASSETPRPTSGSNEQFF | TGTGCCAGCAGTGAAACGCCCCGCCCCACTAGCGGGAGTAATGAGCAGTTCTTC
. | . | TRBJ2-3 | TRBV6-1 | CASSERGGWGIPDTQYF | TGTGCCAGCAGTGAAAGAGGGGGGTGGGGCATCCCAGATACGCAGTATTTT
TRBD2 | many | TRBJ2-1 | TRBV5-4 | CASSLVSSGRRRNNEQFF | TGTGCCAGCAGCTTGGTTTCCAGCGGGAGACGGAGGAACAATGAGCAGTTCTTC
. | . | TRBJ1-5 | TRBV27 | CASSLRGRQPQHF | TGTGCCAGCAGTTTACGGGGGCGGCAGCCCCAGCATTTT
TRBD2 | once | TRBJ2-3 | TRBV30 | CAWSSGRVADTQYF | TGTGCCTGGAGTAGCGGGAGGGTGGCAGATACGCAGTATTTT
. | . | TRBJ2-7 | TRBV9 | CASSVAGGNPAEQYF | TGTGCCAGCAGCGTAGCCGGCGGGAACCCCGCTGAGCAGTACTTC
. | . | TRBJ2-3 | TRBV30 | CAWSHGGATDTQYF | TGTGCCTGGAGCCACGGGGGAGCCACAGATACGCAGTATTTT